These 14 T cell receptor beta chains came from one sample sequenced in a study of blood T cell repertoires in COVID-19. Using immunoSEQ multiplex PCR, the repertoire was profiled, and TCRdb retains in-frame clones only, with some absent. The data show about 130,000 clones, 75% to 85% seen once. Sequences were obtained from peripheral blood. The receptors come from a woman between 70 and 85 years old with COVID-19, enrolled during active disease.

V gene TRBV3-1 (or the pseudogene TRBV3-2) combines with J gene TRBJ1-3; D is undetermined. Trimming took off 0 bases at V and 0 bases at J, with 6 bases between the two ends. This CDR3 spans 15 amino acids. Germline V CDR1 and CDR2: LGHDT, YNNKEL (reference sequence). CDR3: CASSQDVHSGNTIYF. In DNA, the CDR3 is TGTGCCAGCAGCCAAGATGTCCACTCTGGAAACACCATATATTTT.

The CDR3 DNA reads TGTGCCAGCAGGGGGACAGCCCGTTTGGAGCAGTACTTC. Translating it yields CASRGTARLEQYF. The gene calls are TRBV6-5 and TRBJ2-7; the match to TRBD1 covers 7 bases. The germline V gene encodes CDR1 MNHEY and CDR2 SVGAGI. Losses at the gene ends were 6 bases for V and 7 bases for J; bases not matched to a gene: 9. The CDR3 runs 13 residues.

Remarks on this clone: The sample carries other DNA sequences with the same CDR3. The genes are TRBV12-3 or TRBV12-4 and TRBJ1-2, with D perhaps TRBD1 (6 bases). This CDR3 spans 13 amino acids. V dropped 3 bases and J dropped 3 bases, with 8 bases sitting between them. CDR3 coding DNA: TGTGCCAGCAGTTTCTCAGGGGACTATGGCTACACCTTC. Translating it yields CASSFSGDYGYTF.

The V and J genes are TRBV7-6 and TRBJ2-2; 14 nucleotides align to TRBD2. Looked up from germline, CDR1 is SGHVS and CDR2 is FNYEAQ. The CDR3 consists of 18 residues. V lost 5 bases and J lost 2; bases outside the gene matches: 7. The CDR3 here is CASSAGLAGGFNTGELFF. The CDR3 DNA reads TGTGCCAGCAGCGCCGGACTAGCGGGGGGATTCAACACCGGGGAGCTGTTTTTT.

V gene TRBV11-2 combines with J gene TRBJ1-6; D call uncertain. The CDR3 has 15 residues. Trimming pared 1 base from V and 3 bases from J, leaving 7 bases between. Germline V gene data show CDR1 as SGHAT and CDR2 as FQNNGV. The CDR3 sequence is CASSLGPGYNSPLHF. As DNA, the CDR3 is TGTGCCAGCAGCTTAGGACCAGGCTATAATTCACCCCTCCACTTT.

The sample holds one count of this clone. The V and J genes are TRBV11-2 and TRBJ1-1, with D perhaps matching TRBD1 (6 bases). The ends were cut back, 5 bases at V and 0 bases at J, with 19 bases in the middle. This CDR3 is built from 17 residues. Germline-derived CDR1 and CDR2 are SGHAT and FQNNGV. CDR3 amino acids: CASSILTGPLMNTEAFF. Written as DNA, the CDR3 is TGTGCCAGCAGCATCTTAACAGGGCCTCTTATGAACACTGAAGCTTTCTTT.

The genes are TRBV30 and TRBJ2-2, with TRBD1 as a possible D gene (5 bases). Germline CDR1 and CDR2: GTSNPN and SVGIG (reference sequence). The CDR3 sequence is 14 residues long. The V gene lost 3 bases and the J gene lost 0 bases, with 8 bases spanning the gap. This CDR3 is CAWRTGANTGELFF. CDR3 DNA sequence: TGTGCCTGGAGAACAGGAGCGAACACCGGGGAGCTGTTTTTT.

This clone was detected only once. The chain recombines TRBV12-3 or TRBV12-4 with TRBJ1-6; a possible D gene is TRBD1 (5 bases). The CDR3 loop spans 13 amino acids. Trimming pared 0 bases from V and 9 bases from J, leaving 6 bases between. CDR3 loop: CASSLAQGSPLHF. The CDR3 DNA sequence: TGTGCCAGCAGTTTAGCGCAGGGTTCACCCCTCCACTTT.

A single count supports this clone. V gene TRBV24-1 combines with J gene TRBJ2-7, with a weak D call TRBD2 (5 bases). The CDR3 totals 15 residues. Trimming removed 8 bases from V and 4 bases from J, with 20 bases in between. Germline CDR1 reads KGHDR; CDR2 reads SFDVKD. CDR3: CATKTHGRENYEQYF. The CDR3 nucleotides are TGTGCCACCAAAACCCACGGACGGGAAAATTACGAGCAGTACTTC.

This clone was recorded only once. The gene calls are TRBV28 and TRBJ1-1, with D maybe TRBD1 (6 bases). The CDR3 consists of 14 residues. Between the trimmed V and J ends, which lost 6 bases and 10 bases, there was a span of 21 bases. Germline CDR1 is MDHEN and CDR2 is SYDVKM. CDR3 nucleotides: TGTGCCAGCAGCAAACCCCGGGGGGCCGCGGCAGCTTTCTTT. Translating it yields CASSKPRGAAAAFF. Combining the CDR3 with reference TRBV28 and TRBJ1-1 gives the whole variable domain DVKVTQSSRYLVKRTGEKVFLECVQDMDHENMFWYRQDPGLGLRLIYFSYDVKMKEKGDIPEGYSVSREKKERFSLILESASTNQTSMYLCASSKPRGAAAAFFGQGTRLTVV.

This chain uses TRBV19 with TRBJ1-1; D is unresolved. The CDR3 is made up of 14 amino acids. V lost 1 base and J 1 base, leaving 7 bases between the germline ends. Germline V gene data show CDR1 as LNHDA and CDR2 as SQIVND (reference sequence). This chain's CDR3 is CASSIGARNTEAFF. CDR3 sequence (DNA): TGTGCCAGTAGTATAGGGGCGAGGAACACTGAAGCTTTCTTT.

The chain combines TRBV11-2 with TRBJ1-1; the match to TRBD1 covers 8 bases. The germline V gene encodes CDR1 SGHAT and CDR2 FQNNGV. The ends lost 2 bases at V and 5 bases at J; junction bases unmatched: 7. The CDR3 length is 15 residues. The CDR3, as DNA: TGTGCCAGCAGCTTAAGTGACAGGGGATCTACTGAAGCTTTCTTT. The encoded protein is CASSLSDRGSTEAFF.

The chain carries TRBV7-2 and TRBJ2-3; 9 bases map to TRBD2. Germline CDR1 SGHTA, CDR2 FQGNSA. The CDR3 loop spans 16 amino acids. The V segment lost 0 bases and the J segment 5 bases; nucleotides outside the gene matches: 6. CDR3 in DNA: TGTGCCAGCAGCTTAGCGTCCGGCGGGGGGGAAGATACGCAGTATTTT. Residues: CASSLASGGGEDTQYF.

The chain has TRBV28 and TRBJ2-7, with 11 bases identical to TRBD1. In germline, CDR1 is MDHEN, CDR2 SYDVKM. After removal of 5 bases from V and 3 bases from J, the junction contained 6 bases not matched to a gene. CDR3 length equals 15 residues. CDR3 DNA sequence: TGTGCCAGCAGTGGTGGGACAGGGGGATTCTACGAGCAGTACTTC. Protein sequence: CASSGGTGGFYEQYF.